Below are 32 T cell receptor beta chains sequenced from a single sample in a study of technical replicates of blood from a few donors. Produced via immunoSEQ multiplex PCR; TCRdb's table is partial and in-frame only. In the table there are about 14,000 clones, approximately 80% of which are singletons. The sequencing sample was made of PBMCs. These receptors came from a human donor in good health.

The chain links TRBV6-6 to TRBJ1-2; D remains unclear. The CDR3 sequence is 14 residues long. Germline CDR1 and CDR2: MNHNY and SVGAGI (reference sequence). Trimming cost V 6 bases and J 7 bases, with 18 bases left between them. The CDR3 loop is CASSRRSPTGGYTF. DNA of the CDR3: TGTGCCAGCAGCCGTCGCAGTCCAACGGGTGGCTACACCTTC.

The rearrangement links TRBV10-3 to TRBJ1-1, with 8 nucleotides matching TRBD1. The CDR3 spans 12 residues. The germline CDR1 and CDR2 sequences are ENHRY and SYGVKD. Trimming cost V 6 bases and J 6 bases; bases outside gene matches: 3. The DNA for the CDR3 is TGTGCCATCAGAACGACAGGGGCTGAAGCTTTCTTT. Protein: CAIRTTGAEAFF.

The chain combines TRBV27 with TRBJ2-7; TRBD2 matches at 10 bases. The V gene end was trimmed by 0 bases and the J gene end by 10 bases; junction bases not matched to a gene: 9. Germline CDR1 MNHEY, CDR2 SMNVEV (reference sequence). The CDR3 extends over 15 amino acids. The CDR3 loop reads CASSLSLLAGAPQYF. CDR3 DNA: TGTGCCAGCAGTTTATCTCTCCTAGCGGGAGCCCCCCAGTACTTC.

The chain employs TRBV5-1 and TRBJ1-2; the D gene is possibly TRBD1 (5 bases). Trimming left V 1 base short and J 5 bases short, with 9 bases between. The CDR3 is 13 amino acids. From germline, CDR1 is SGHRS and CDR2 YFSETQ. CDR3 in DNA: TGCGCCAGCAGCTTGATGGGGGGGTATGGCTACACCTTC. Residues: CASSLMGGYGYTF.

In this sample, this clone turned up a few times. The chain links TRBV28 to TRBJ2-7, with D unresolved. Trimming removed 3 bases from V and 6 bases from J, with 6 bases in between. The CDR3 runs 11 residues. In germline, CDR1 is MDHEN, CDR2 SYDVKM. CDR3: CASSFNSEQYF. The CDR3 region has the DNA TGTGCCAGCAGTTTCAATAGCGAGCAGTACTTC.

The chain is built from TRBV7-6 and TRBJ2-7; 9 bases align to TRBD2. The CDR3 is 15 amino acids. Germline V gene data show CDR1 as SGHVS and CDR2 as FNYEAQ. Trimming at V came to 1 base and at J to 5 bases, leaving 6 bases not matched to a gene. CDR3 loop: CASSLVVAGENEQYF. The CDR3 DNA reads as TGTGCCAGCAGCTTAGTTGTAGCGGGAGAAAACGAGCAGTACTTC.

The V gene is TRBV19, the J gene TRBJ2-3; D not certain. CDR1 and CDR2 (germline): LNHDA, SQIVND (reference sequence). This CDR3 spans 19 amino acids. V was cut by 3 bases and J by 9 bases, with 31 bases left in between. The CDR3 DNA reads TGTGCCAGTAGTATGATAAAGTTTTTAGTGGTCCCGGAATCGAGGACGCAGTATTTT. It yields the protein CASSMIKFLVVPESRTQYF.

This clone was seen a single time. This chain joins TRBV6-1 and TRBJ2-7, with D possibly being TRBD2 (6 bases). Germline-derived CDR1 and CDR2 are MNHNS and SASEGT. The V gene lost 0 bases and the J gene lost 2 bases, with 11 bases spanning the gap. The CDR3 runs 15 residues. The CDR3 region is CASSEAPGSAYEQYF. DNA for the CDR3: TGTGCCAGCAGTGAAGCGCCCGGGAGCGCCTACGAGCAGTACTTC.

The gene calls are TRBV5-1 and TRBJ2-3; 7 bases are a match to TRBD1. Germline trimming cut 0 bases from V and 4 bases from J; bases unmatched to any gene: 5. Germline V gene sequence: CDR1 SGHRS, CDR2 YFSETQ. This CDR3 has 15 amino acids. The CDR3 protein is CASSLVAGGPDTQYF. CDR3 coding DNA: TGCGCCAGCAGCTTGGTGGCAGGGGGACCAGATACGCAGTATTTT. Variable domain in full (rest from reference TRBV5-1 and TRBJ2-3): KAGVTQTPRYLIKTRGQQVTLSCSPISGHRSVSWYQQTPGQGLQFLFEYFSETQRNKGNFPGRFSGRQFSNSRSEMNVSTLELGDSALYLCASSLVAGGPDTQYFGPGTRLTVL.

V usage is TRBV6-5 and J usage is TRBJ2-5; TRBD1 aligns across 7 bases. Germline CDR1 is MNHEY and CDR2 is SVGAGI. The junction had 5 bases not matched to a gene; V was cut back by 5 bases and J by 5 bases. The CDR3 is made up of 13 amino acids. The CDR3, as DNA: TGTGCCAGCAGTGACACAGGGGTTGAGACCCAGTACTTC. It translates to CASSDTGVETQYF.

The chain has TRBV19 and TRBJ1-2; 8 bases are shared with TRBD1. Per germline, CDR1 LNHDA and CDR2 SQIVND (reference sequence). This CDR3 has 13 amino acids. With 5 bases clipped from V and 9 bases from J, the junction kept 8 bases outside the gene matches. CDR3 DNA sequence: TGTGCCAGTAGTCCTCAACAGGGGGGTAGCTACACCTTC. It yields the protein CASSPQQGGSYTF. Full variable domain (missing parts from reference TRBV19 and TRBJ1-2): DGGITQSPKYLFRKEGQNVTLSCEQNLNHDAMYWYRQDPGQGLRLIYYSQIVNDFQKGDIAEGYSVSREKKESFPLTVTSAQKNPTAFYLCASSPQQGGSYTFGSGTRLTVV.

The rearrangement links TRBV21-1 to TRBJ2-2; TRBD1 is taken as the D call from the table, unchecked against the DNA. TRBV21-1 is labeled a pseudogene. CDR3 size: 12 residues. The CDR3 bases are TGTGCCAGCAGCGGCCGTTGCGGGGAGCTGTTTTTT. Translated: CASSGRCGELFF.

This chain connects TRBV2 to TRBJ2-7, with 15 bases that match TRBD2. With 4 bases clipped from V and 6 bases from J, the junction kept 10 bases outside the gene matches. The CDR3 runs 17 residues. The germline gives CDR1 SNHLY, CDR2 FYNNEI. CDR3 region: CASSVGLAGGGFFEQYF. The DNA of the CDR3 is TGTGCCAGCAGTGTCGGACTAGCGGGAGGGGGGTTCTTCGAGCAGTACTTC.

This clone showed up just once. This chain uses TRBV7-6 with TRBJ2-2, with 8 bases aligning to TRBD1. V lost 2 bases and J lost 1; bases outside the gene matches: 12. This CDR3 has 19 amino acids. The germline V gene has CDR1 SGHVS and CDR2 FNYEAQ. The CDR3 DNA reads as TGTGCCAGCAGCTTAAATCCAGGGGGCTCCTCTTGGAACACCGGGGAGCTGTTTTTT. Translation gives CASSLNPGGSSWNTGELFF.

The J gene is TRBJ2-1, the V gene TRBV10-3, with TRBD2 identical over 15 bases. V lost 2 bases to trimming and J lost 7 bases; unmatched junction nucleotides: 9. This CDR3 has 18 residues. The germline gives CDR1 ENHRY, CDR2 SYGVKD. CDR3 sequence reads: CAISEGLAGGPQGNEQFF. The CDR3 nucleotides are TGTGCCATCAGTGAGGGACTAGCGGGAGGGCCTCAGGGGAATGAGCAGTTCTTC.

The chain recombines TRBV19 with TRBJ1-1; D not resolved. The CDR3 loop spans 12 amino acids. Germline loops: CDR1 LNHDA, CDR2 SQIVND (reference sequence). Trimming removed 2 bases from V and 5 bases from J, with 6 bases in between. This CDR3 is CASSIRETEAFF. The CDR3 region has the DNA TGTGCCAGTAGTATACGGGAGACTGAAGCTTTCTTT.

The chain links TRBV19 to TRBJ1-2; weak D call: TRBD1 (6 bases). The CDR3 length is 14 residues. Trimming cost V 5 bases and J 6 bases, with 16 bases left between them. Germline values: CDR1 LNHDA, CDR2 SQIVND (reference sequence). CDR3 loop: CASSPFLGADGYTF. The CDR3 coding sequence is TGTGCCAGTAGTCCGTTCCTGGGGGCAGATGGCTACACCTTC.

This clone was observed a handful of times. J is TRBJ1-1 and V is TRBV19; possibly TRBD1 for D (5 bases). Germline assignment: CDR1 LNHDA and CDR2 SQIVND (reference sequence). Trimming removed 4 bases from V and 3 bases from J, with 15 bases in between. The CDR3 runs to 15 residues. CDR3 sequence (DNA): TGTGCCAGTAGTACTGGGGGGTTTAGGTACACTGAAGCTTTCTTT. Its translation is CASSTGGFRYTEAFF.

CDR3 sequence reads: CASTRDRANTEAFF. CDR3 sequence (DNA): TGTGCCAGCACACGGGACAGGGCGAACACTGAAGCTTTCTTT. This chain uses TRBV6-5 with TRBJ1-1; 9 positions match TRBD1. The junction had 4 bases not matched to a gene; V was cut back by 7 bases and J by 1 base. The CDR3 loop spans 14 amino acids. Germline V gene sequence: CDR1 MNHEY, CDR2 SVGAGI.

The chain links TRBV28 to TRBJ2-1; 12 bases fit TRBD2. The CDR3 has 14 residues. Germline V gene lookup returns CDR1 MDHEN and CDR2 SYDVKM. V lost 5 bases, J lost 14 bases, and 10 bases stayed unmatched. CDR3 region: CASSTLAGGSGEFF. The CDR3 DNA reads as TGTGCCAGCAGTACCCTAGCGGGAGGGTCGGGTGAGTTCTTC.

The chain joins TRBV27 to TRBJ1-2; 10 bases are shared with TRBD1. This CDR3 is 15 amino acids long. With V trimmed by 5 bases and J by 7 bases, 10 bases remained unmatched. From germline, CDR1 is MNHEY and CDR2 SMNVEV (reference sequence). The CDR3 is CASSPTRQGARGYTF. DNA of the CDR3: TGTGCCAGCAGTCCGACTAGACAGGGGGCGCGTGGCTACACCTTC.

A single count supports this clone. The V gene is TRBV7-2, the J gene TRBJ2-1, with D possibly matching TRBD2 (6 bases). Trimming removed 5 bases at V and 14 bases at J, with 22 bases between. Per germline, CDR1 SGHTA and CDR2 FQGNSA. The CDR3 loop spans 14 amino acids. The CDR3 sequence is CASSPNPGEPDEFF. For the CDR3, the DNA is TGTGCCAGCAGCCCAAACCCGGGGGAGCCAGACGAGTTCTTC. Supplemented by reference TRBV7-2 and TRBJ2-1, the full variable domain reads GAGVSQSPSNKVTEKGKDVELRCDPISGHTALYWYRQSLGQGLEFLIYFQGNSAPDKSGLPSDRFSAERTGGSVSTLTIQRTQQEDSAVYLCASSPNPGEPDEFFGPGTRLTVL.

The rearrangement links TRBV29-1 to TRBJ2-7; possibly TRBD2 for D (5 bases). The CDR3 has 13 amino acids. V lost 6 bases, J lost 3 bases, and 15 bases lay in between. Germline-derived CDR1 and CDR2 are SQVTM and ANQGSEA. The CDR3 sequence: CSVRSAGLYEQYF. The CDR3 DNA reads TGCAGCGTCCGATCGGCGGGCCTCTACGAGCAGTACTTC.

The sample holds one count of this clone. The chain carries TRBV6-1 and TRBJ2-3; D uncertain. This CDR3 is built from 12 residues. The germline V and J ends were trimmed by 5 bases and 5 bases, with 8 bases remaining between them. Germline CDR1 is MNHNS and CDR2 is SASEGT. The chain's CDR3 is CASSRSGDTQYF. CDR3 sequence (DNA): TGTGCCAGCAGTAGATCGGGAGATACGCAGTATTTT.

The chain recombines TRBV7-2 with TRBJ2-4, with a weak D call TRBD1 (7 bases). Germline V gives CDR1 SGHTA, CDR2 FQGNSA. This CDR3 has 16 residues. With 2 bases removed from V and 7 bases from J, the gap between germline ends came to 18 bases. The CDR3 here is CASSLLGGGGTNIQYF. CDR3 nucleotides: TGTGCCAGCAGCTTATTGGGAGGAGGGGGCACGAACATTCAGTACTTC.

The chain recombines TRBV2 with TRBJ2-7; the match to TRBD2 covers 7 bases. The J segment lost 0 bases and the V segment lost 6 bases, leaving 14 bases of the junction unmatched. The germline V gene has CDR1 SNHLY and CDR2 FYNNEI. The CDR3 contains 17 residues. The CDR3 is CASRGGLERVSSYEQYF. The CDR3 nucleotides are TGTGCCAGCAGGGGGGGGTTGGAGCGGGTAAGCTCCTACGAGCAGTACTTC.

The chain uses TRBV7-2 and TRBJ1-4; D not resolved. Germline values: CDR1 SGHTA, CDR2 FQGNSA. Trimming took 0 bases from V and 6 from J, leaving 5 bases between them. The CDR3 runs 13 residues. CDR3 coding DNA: TGTGCCAGCAGCTTAGCCCCGGATGAAAAACTGTTTTTT. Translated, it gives CASSLAPDEKLFF.

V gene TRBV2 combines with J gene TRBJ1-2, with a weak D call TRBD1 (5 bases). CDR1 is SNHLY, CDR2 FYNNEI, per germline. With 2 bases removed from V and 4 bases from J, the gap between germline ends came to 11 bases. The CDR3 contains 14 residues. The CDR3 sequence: CASSEIVQGYGYTF. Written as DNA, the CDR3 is TGTGCCAGCAGTGAAATCGTTCAGGGCTATGGCTACACCTTC.

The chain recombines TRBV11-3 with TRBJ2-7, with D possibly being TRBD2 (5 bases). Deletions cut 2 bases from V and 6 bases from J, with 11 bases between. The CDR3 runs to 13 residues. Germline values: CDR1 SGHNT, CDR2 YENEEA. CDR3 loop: CASSLSGEVEQYF. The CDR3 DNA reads TGTGCCAGCAGCTTATCCGGGGAAGTCGAGCAGTACTTC.

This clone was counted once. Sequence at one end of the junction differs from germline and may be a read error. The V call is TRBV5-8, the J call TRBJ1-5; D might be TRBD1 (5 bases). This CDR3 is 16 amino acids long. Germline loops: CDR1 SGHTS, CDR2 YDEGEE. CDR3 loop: CASNLGQPHSNQPQHF. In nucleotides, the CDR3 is TGTGCCAGCAACTTGGGGCAACCACATAGCAATCAGCCCCAGCATTTT. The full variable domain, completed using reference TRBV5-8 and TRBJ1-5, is EAGVTQSPTHLIKTRGQQATLRCSPISGHTSVYWYQQALGLGLQFLLWYDEGEERNRGNFPPRFSGRQFPNYSSELNVNALELEDSALYLCASNLGQPHSNQPQHFGDGTRLSIL.

The CDR3 loop is CASSEDSMNTEAFF. CDR3 nucleotide sequence: TGTGCCAGCAGTGAAGACAGCATGAACACTGAAGCTTTCTTT. This rearrangement joins TRBV25-1 to TRBJ1-1; weak D call: TRBD1 (5 bases). V was trimmed by 2 bases and J by 0 bases, leaving 7 bases between them. The length of the CDR3 is 14 residues. Germline V gives CDR1 MGHDK, CDR2 SYGVNS.

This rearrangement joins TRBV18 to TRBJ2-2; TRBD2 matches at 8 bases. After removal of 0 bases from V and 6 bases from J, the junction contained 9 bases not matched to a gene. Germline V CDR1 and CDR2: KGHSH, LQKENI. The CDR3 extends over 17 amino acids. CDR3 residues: CASSPPPISGSPGELFF. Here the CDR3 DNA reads TGTGCCAGCTCACCACCCCCCATCAGCGGGAGCCCCGGGGAGCTGTTTTTT.